Each of the 26 T cell receptor beta chains below was sequenced from the same sample in a study of patients and donors after allogeneic stem cell transplantation. TCRdb re-analysed the RT-PCR reads in MiXCR, keeping a single row per CDR3 protein. The table shows over 65,000 distinct CDR3 sequences, with less than 30% occurring only once. The specimen was blood, either unsorted or a sorted T cell fraction (not recorded which). These receptors all stem from a human donor who was either an allogeneic HSCT recipient or a stem cell or donor lymphocyte infusion donor (not recorded which). It is not recorded whose cells these are; they may come from a transplant donor.

V gene TRBV9 combines with J gene TRBJ2-1, with TRBD1 matching over 8 bases. V was pared by 4 bases and J by 5 bases, with 8 bases of the junction left unmatched. The germline V gene encodes CDR1 SGDLS and CDR2 YYNGEE. The CDR3 is 15 amino acids. The DNA for the CDR3 is TGTGCCAGCAGCCCTGGGAGACAGGGGAACAATGAGCAGTTCTTC. This encodes CASSPGRQGNNEQFF.

There are many counts of this clonotype. The chain employs TRBV12-3 or TRBV12-4 and TRBJ1-5; a possible D gene is TRBD1 (5 bases). V shed 6 bases and J shed 4 bases, with 16 bases lying between them. The CDR3 length is 15 residues. The CDR3 loop is CASSPPGGSNQPQHF. The CDR3 DNA sequence: TGTGCCAGCAGCCCTCCGGGGGGGAGTAATCAGCCCCAGCATTTT.

This clonotype turned up a few times. This chain links TRBV6-6 with TRBJ1-5; unclear D gene. This CDR3 is built from 16 residues. In germline, CDR1 is MNHNY, CDR2 SVGAGI (reference sequence). V was clipped by 0 bases and J by 3 bases, with 12 bases between them. The CDR3, as DNA: TGTGCCAGCAGTTACTCCCCTTCTCGCGACAATCAGCCCCAGCATTTT. This translates into CASSYSPSRDNQPQHF.

The V gene is TRBV12-3 or TRBV12-4, the J gene TRBJ1-6, with D hard to call. The CDR3 length is 12 residues. V dropped 3 bases and J dropped 7 bases, with 4 bases sitting between them. The CDR3 DNA follows: TGTGCCAGCAGTTTTCGCAATTCACCCCTCCACTTT. Translated, it gives CASSFRNSPLHF.

The chain links TRBV7-2 to TRBJ1-2; TRBD1 agrees at 9 bases. This CDR3 has 14 amino acids. Unmatched junction bases numbered 7, after V lost 4 bases and J lost 7 bases. CDR1 SGHTA and CDR2 FQGNSA come from the germline V gene. Here the CDR3 reads CASSSKRDRVGYTF. The CDR3 DNA reads as TGTGCCAGCAGCTCCAAACGGGACAGGGTTGGCTACACCTTC.

V gene TRBV27 combines with J gene TRBJ1-5; weak D call: TRBD1 (6 bases). In germline, CDR1 is MNHEY, CDR2 SMNVEV (reference sequence). The V end lost 2 bases, the J end lost 8 bases, and 25 bases lay between the germline ends. This CDR3 comprises 18 residues. CDR3 protein: CASSLVSLRGRPGEPQHF. The CDR3 DNA reads TGTGCCAGCAGTTTAGTCAGTTTGCGGGGGCGCCCCGGGGAGCCCCAGCATTTT.

Only a few counts were recorded for this clonotype. This chain connects TRBV28 to TRBJ2-3; possibly TRBD1 or TRBD2 for D (6 bases each). Germline CDR1 MDHEN, CDR2 SYDVKM. The CDR3 contains 15 residues. V was clipped by 1 base and J by 4 bases, with 12 bases between them. This CDR3 reads CASSLFSGAADTQYF. Written as DNA, the CDR3 is TGTGCCAGCAGTTTATTTTCGGGGGCGGCAGATACGCAGTATTTT.

This clonotype was recorded a few times. The J gene is TRBJ2-1, the V gene TRBV10-3; 7 bases agree with TRBD2. Germline loops: CDR1 ENHRY, CDR2 SYGVKD. Unmatched junction bases numbered 6, after V lost 6 bases and J lost 4 bases. The length of the CDR3 is 14 residues. CDR3: CAIRVSGPYNEQFF. The CDR3, as DNA: TGTGCCATCAGGGTTAGCGGGCCTTACAATGAGCAGTTCTTC.

The rearrangement links TRBV3-1 to TRBJ1-5; D may be TRBD1 (5 bases). The germline V and J ends were trimmed by 1 base and 0 bases, with 16 bases remaining between them. This CDR3 has 18 residues. The germline V gene encodes CDR1 LGHDT and CDR2 YNNKEL (reference sequence). CDR3 DNA sequence: TGTGCCAGCAGCCAAGGGGACGCAGATCCTCTTAGCAATCAGCCCCAGCATTTT. This encodes CASSQGDADPLSNQPQHF.

The chain couples TRBV11-2 to TRBJ1-2, with a weak D call TRBD1 (5 bases). CDR3 length: 13 amino acids. Trimming left V 1 base short and J 8 bases short, with 11 bases between. Per the germline V gene, CDR1 is SGHAT and CDR2 is FQNNGV. The CDR3 DNA reads TGTGCCAGCAGCTTAGCAGGGACGGAAGGCTACACCTTC. Protein: CASSLAGTEGYTF.

CDR3 nucleotides: TGTGCCAGTAGTTCGGGACAGGGAGAGTATTTT. It translates to CASSSGQGEYF. The chain uses TRBV19 and TRBJ2-3, with 9 nucleotides matching TRBD1. Germline V gene sequence: CDR1 LNHDA, CDR2 SQIVND (reference sequence). J was trimmed by 13 bases and V by 5 bases; bases with no gene match: 4. The CDR3 covers 11 residues.

This clonotype has more than one count but fewer than ten. This sequence joins TRBV30 and TRBJ1-2; 8 bases map to TRBD1. With 2 bases clipped from V and 1 base from J, the junction kept 3 bases outside the gene matches. The CDR3 is 14 residues long. Germline assignment: CDR1 GTSNPN and CDR2 SVGIG (reference sequence). The CDR3 DNA reads as TGTGCCTGGAGTAGGGACAGGCGTAACTATGGCTACACCTTC. It translates to CAWSRDRRNYGYTF.

The CDR3 nucleotides are TGCAGTGCTTACAGGGCCATGAACACTGAAGCTTTCTTT. It translates to CSAYRAMNTEAFF. The genes are TRBV20-1 and TRBJ1-1, with a possible D match to TRBD1 (6 bases). In germline, CDR1 is DFQATT, CDR2 SNEGSKA (reference sequence). Trimming cost V 5 bases and J 0 bases, with 10 bases left between them. The CDR3 runs 13 residues.

This clonotype was found a few times. This chain links TRBV6-5 with TRBJ1-6; D possibly corresponds to TRBD1 (6 bases). The CDR3 length is 14 residues. Germline CDR1 is MNHEY and CDR2 is SVGAGI. V was shortened by 7 bases and J by 7 bases, with 14 bases between the two germline ends. The CDR3 DNA sequence: TGTGCCAGCACCAGGGGAGGGACCAATTCACCCCTCCACTTT. It is translated as CASTRGGTNSPLHF.

The chain uses TRBV7-9 and TRBJ1-1; 8 bases are shared with TRBD1. The V and J ends lost 3 bases and 5 bases, in that order; junction bases with no gene match: 8. Germline lookup yields CDR1 SEHNR and CDR2 FQNEAQ (reference sequence). The CDR3 loop spans 15 amino acids. This CDR3 is CASSLTGAGITEAFF. The CDR3 DNA follows: TGTGCCAGCAGCTTGACAGGGGCGGGTATAACTGAAGCTTTCTTT.

This clonotype was found a few times. The rearrangement links TRBV18 to TRBJ2-1; D unclear. The germline V and J ends were trimmed by 1 base and 7 bases, with 11 bases remaining between them. The germline gives CDR1 KGHSH, CDR2 LQKENI. CDR3 length equals 14 residues. The CDR3 is CASSPQRLGNEQFF. CDR3 in DNA: TGTGCCAGCTCACCACAACGACTGGGGAATGAGCAGTTCTTC.

There are a few counts of this clonotype. J is TRBJ2-3 and V is TRBV24-1; D may be TRBD2 (5 bases). Germline V CDR1 and CDR2: KGHDR, SFDVKD. There are 14 residues in the CDR3. Trimming stripped 4 bases from V and 0 bases from J, with 7 bases between. The CDR3 DNA sequence: TGTGCCACCAGTGAAGGACTGAGCACAGATACGCAGTATTTT. It specifies CATSEGLSTDTQYF.

In its sample, this clonotype was seen a few times. This rearrangement joins TRBV18 to TRBJ1-2; D is unclear. Trimming cost V 5 bases and J 2 bases, with 9 bases left between them. The CDR3 sequence is 13 residues long. Per germline, CDR1 KGHSH and CDR2 LQKENI. The CDR3 sequence is CASSTAANYGYTF. CDR3 in DNA: TGTGCCAGCTCAACCGCCGCGAACTATGGCTACACCTTC.

The gene calls are TRBV7-3 and TRBJ2-3; D could derive from TRBD1 or TRBD2 (6 bases each). The CDR3 is 14 amino acids. The V gene lost 1 base and the J gene lost 7 bases, with 12 bases spanning the gap. The germline V gene encodes CDR1 SGHTA and CDR2 FQGTGA. The CDR3 sequence: CASSLKGGTNTQYF. Here the CDR3 DNA reads TGTGCCAGCAGCTTAAAGGGCGGGACAAATACGCAGTATTTT.

The V call is TRBV7-8, the J call TRBJ2-1; the D gene is possibly TRBD1 (6 bases). The CDR3 is 14 amino acids. With 4 bases removed from V and 3 bases from J, the gap between germline ends came to 10 bases. CDR1 is SGHVS and CDR2 is FQNEAQ in the germline V gene. CDR3 residues: CASSSEDSYNEQFF. The CDR3 DNA follows: TGTGCCAGCAGCTCAGAGGACAGCTACAATGAGCAGTTCTTC.

This clonotype has just a few counts. For the CDR3, the DNA is TGCGCCAGCAGCCGAGGCCCCGGGACAGCAACCTACGAGCAGTACTTC. This translates into CASSRGPGTATYEQYF. V gene TRBV4-3 combines with J gene TRBJ2-7; 7 bases are shared with TRBD1. This CDR3 spans 16 amino acids. The V and J ends lost 4 bases and 2 bases, in that order; junction bases with no gene match: 11. Germline-derived CDR1 and CDR2 are LGHNA and YSLEER.

The chain recombines TRBV7-9 with TRBJ2-2, with D unclear. The CDR3 is 14 amino acids. V lost 2 bases and J 6 bases, leaving 10 bases between the germline ends. Germline V gene data show CDR1 as SEHNR and CDR2 as FQNEAQ (reference sequence). This CDR3 reads CASSLSDRAGELFF. The CDR3, as DNA: TGTGCCAGCAGCTTAAGTGATCGCGCCGGGGAGCTGTTTTTT.

In its sample, this clonotype was seen a few times. This chain joins TRBV9 and TRBJ2-1; 9 bases align to TRBD2. This CDR3 comprises 15 residues. Germline V lookup: CDR1 SGDLS, CDR2 YYNGEE. Trimming cost V 0 bases and J 8 bases; bases outside gene matches: 6. CDR3 protein: CASSVVAGGHYEQFF. CDR3 in DNA: TGTGCCAGCAGCGTAGTGGCGGGGGGGCACTATGAGCAGTTCTTC.

This clonotype was observed a handful of times. The chain carries TRBV5-1 and TRBJ1-1; D not resolved. Looked up from germline, CDR1 is SGHRS and CDR2 is YFSETQ. The CDR3 spans 12 residues. The V and J ends lost 4 bases and 7 bases respectively, with 11 bases between them. CDR3 coding DNA: TGCGCCAGCAGCCACGACATGAGTGAAGCTTTCTTT. Amino acid sequence: CASSHDMSEAFF.

The chain combines TRBV5-1 with TRBJ1-4; D remains ambiguous. V was shortened by 4 bases and J by 0 bases, with 10 bases between the two germline ends. The CDR3 covers 15 residues. The germline CDR1 and CDR2 sequences are SGHRS and YFSETQ. This CDR3 reads CASSTRGTTNEKLFF. The CDR3 nucleotides read TGCGCCAGCAGCACCCGCGGCACAACTAATGAAAAACTGTTTTTT.

Judged by abundance, this clonotype is medium-sized. The V gene is TRBV5-1, the J gene TRBJ1-1, with D maybe TRBD1 (6 bases). Trimming removed 4 bases from V and 8 bases from J, with 18 bases in between. The CDR3 extends over 14 amino acids. The germline V gene has CDR1 SGHRS and CDR2 YFSETQ. The CDR3 bases are TGCGCCAGCAGCCAATATTCTGGACAGCTAGAAGCTTTCTTT. As protein: CASSQYSGQLEAFF.